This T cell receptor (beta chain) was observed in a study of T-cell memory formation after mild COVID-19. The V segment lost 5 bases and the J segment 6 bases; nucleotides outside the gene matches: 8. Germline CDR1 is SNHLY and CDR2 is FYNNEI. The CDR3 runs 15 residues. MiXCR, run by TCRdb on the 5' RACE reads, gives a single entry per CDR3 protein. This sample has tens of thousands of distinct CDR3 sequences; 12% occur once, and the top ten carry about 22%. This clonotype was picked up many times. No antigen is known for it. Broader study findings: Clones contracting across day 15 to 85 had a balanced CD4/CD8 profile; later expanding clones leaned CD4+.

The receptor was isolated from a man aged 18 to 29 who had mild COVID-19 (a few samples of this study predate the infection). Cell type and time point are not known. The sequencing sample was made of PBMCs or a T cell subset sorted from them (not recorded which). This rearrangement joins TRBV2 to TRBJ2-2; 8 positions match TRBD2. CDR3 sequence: CASSISGDSPGELFF. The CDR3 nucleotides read TGTGCCAGCAGTATTAGCGGGGACTCTCCCGGGGAGCTGTTTTTT.